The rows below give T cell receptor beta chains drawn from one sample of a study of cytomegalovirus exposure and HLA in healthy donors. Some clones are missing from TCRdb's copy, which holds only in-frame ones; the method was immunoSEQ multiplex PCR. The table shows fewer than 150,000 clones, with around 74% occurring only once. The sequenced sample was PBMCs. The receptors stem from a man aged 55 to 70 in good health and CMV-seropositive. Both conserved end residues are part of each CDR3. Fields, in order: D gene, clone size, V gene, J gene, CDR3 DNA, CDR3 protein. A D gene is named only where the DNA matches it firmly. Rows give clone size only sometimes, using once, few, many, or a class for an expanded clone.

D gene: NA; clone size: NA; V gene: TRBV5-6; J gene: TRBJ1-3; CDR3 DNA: TGTGCCAGCAGCTTAGGTGGAGGTCCGCGCTCCACCATATATTTT; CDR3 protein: CASSLGGGPRSTIYF
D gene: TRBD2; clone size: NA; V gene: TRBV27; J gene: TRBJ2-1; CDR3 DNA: TGTGCCAGCAGTTTCATAGGAGTAGCGGGAAACAATGAGCAGTTCTTC; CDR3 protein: CASSFIGVAGNNEQFF
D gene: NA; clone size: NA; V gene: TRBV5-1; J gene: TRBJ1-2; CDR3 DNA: TGCGCCAGCCGAAAAGAAATGACAGGTTACCCGAACTATTATGGCTACACCTTC; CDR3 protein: CASRKEMTGYPNYYGYTF
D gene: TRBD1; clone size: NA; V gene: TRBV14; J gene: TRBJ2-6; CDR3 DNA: TGTGCCAGCAGCCCGGGACAGGGTAGAGTGGTTGCTGGGGCCAACGTCCTGACTTTC; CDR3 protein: CASSPGQGRVVAGANVLTF
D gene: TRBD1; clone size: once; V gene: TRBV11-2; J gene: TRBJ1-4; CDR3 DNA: TGTGCCAGCAGCGCTACAGGGGCGGATGAAAAACTGTTTTTT; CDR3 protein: CASSATGADEKLFF
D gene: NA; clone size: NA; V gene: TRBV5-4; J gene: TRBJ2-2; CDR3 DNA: TGTGCCAGCAGCTTGGGACAGAACACCGGGGAGCTGTTTTTT; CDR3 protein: CASSLGQNTGELFF
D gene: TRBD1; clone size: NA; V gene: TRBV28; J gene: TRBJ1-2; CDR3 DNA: TGTGCCAGCACCATGGACAGGGGGAACTATGGCTACACCTTC; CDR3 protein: CASTMDRGNYGYTF
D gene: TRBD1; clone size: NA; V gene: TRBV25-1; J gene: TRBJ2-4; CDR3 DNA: TGTGCCAGCACCCTGGACAGGGTCAAAAAATCCAAAAACATTCAGTACTTC; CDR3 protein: CASTLDRVKKSKNIQYF
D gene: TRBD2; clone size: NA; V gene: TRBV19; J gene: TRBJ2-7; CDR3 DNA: TGTGCCAGTAGTTCCCCTCGTCTGGGAGGGTTGGACGAGCAGTACTTC; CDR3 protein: CASSSPRLGGLDEQYF
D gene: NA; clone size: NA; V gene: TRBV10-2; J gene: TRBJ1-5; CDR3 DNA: TGCGCCAGCAGTTGGACAGTCAATCAGCCCCAGCATTTT; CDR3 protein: CASSWTVNQPQHF
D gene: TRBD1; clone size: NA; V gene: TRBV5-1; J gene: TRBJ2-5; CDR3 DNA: TGCGCCAGCAGCTTCATACCGGGACAGGGAGAAGAGACCCAGTACTTC; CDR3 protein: CASSFIPGQGEETQYF
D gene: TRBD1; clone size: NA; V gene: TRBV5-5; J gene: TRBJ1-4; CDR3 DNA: TGTGCCAGCAGCGAGACAGGGGTAAATGAAAAACTGTTTTTT; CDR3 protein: CASSETGVNEKLFF
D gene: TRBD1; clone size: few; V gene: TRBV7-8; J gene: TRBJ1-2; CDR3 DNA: TGTGCCAGCAGCCGGGACAGCCCTAACTATGGCTACACCTTC; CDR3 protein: CASSRDSPNYGYTF
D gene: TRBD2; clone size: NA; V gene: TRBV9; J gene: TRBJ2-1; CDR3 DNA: TGTGCCAGCAGCCTAGCGGGGGGGTGGGGGGGTGAGCAGTTCTTC; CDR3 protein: CASSLAGGWGGEQFF
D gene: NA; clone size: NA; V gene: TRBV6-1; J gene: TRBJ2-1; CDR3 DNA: TGTGCCAGCAGTGAACGCTCCTACAATGAGCAGTTCTTC; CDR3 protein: CASSERSYNEQFF